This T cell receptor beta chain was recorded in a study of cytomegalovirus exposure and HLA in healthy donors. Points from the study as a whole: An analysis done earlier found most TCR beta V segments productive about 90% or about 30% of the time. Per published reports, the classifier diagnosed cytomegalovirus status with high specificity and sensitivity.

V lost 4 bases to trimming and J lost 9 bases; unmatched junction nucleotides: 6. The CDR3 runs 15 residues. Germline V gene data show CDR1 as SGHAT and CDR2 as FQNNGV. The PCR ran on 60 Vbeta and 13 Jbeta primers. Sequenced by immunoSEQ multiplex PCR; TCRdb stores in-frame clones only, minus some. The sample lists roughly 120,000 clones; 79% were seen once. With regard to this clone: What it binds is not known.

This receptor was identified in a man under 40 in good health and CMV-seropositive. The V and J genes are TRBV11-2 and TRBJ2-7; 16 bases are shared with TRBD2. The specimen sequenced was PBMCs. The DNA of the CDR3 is TGTGCCAGCAGCTATGGGACTAGCGGGGGGGCGTCGCAGTACTTC. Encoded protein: CASSYGTSGGASQYF.